A single sample gave rise to the 31 T cell receptor beta chains below, sequenced in a study of blood T cell repertoires in COVID-19. The repertoire was sequenced with immunoSEQ multiplex PCR; TCRdb's copy has only in-frame clones and lacks some. The data contain 70,000 to 90,000 clones, around four fifths of them singletons. Sequencing was done on a sample of peripheral blood. The receptor source for this set is a man between 65 and 85 years old with acute or convalescent COVID-19.

This chain joins TRBV18 and TRBJ2-5, with 13 nucleotides matching TRBD2. The CDR3 runs to 16 residues. Per germline, CDR1 KGHSH and CDR2 LQKENI. With 2 bases clipped from V and 1 base from J, the junction kept 1 base outside the gene matches. The CDR3 DNA reads as TGTGCCAGCTCACCAACTAGCGGGGGGGCCCAAGAGACCCAGTACTTC. It yields the protein CASSPTSGGAQETQYF.

This clone was picked up one time. This rearrangement joins TRBV5-1 to TRBJ2-3, with TRBD2 matching 14 bases. The CDR3 loop spans 16 amino acids. Trimming cost V 2 bases and J 6 bases; bases outside gene matches: 5. Germline loops: CDR1 SGHRS, CDR2 YFSETQ. In nucleotides, the CDR3 is TGCGCCAGCAGCTTACGACTAGCGGGGGGGCCGGATACGCAGTATTTT. Encoded protein: CASSLRLAGGPDTQYF. Combining the CDR3 with reference TRBV5-1 and TRBJ2-3 gives the whole variable domain KAGVTQTPRYLIKTRGQQVTLSCSPISGHRSVSWYQQTPGQGLQFLFEYFSETQRNKGNFPGRFSGRQFSNSRSEMNVSTLELGDSALYLCASSLRLAGGPDTQYFGPGTRLTVL.

This clone was found once. The chain links TRBV10-3 to TRBJ2-7; TRBD1 might be the D (6 bases). This CDR3 spans 16 amino acids. Germline V CDR1 and CDR2: ENHRY, SYGVKD. V lost 4 bases and J lost 0, with 16 bases in between. CDR3 sequence: CAISGARGTNSYEQYF. The CDR3 nucleotides read TGTGCCATCAGTGGTGCAAGAGGGACAAACTCCTACGAGCAGTACTTC.

The chain carries TRBV25-1 and TRBJ2-3; TRBD1 is a possible D gene (6 bases). The germline CDR1 and CDR2 sequences are MGHDK and SYGVNS. Trimming removed 8 bases at V and 1 base at J, with 13 bases between. This CDR3 has 14 amino acids. CDR3 protein: CASRWDIRTDTQYF. The CDR3 DNA follows: TGTGCCAGCCGATGGGACATTCGCACAGATACGCAGTATTTT.

The J gene is TRBJ2-5, the V gene TRBV29-1; 14 bases are shared with TRBD2. Germline V gene sequence: CDR1 SQVTM, CDR2 ANQGSEA. J was trimmed by 5 bases and V by 6 bases; bases with no gene match: 5. The length of the CDR3 is 14 residues. The CDR3 reads CSVSGTSGGETQYF. DNA for the CDR3: TGCAGCGTCTCCGGGACTAGCGGGGGTGAGACCCAGTACTTC.

This sequence joins TRBV6-1 and TRBJ2-3; D might be TRBD1 (6 bases). The germline V gene encodes CDR1 MNHNS and CDR2 SASEGT. Trimming cost V 3 bases and J 6 bases, with 10 bases left between them. The CDR3 spans 13 residues. The CDR3 bases are TGTGCCAGCAGTGAGCAAAGGGGGGATACGCAGTATTTT. It encodes CASSEQRGDTQYF.

The chain links TRBV11-2 to TRBJ2-1; 8 bases match TRBD1. V dropped 0 bases and J dropped 8; count of bases not matched to a gene: 12. This CDR3 region has 17 residues. Germline loops: CDR1 SGHAT, CDR2 FQNNGV. The CDR3 DNA is TGTGCCAGCAGCTTAGACTTCAGGGGGCGGGTACACGATGAGCAGTTCTTC. Translation gives CASSLDFRGRVHDEQFF.

Only one count was recorded for this clone. The rearrangement uses TRBV6-5 and TRBJ1-2, with TRBD1 matching over 8 bases. The CDR3 consists of 15 residues. The germline V gene encodes CDR1 MNHEY and CDR2 SVGAGI. J gave up 2 bases and V 7 bases, and 9 bases lay outside the gene matches. The CDR3 bases are TGTGCCAGCACCCGGACAGGGTCGAAAAACTATGGCTACACCTTC. This gives the protein CASTRTGSKNYGYTF.

This CDR3 reads CASVQGASEAFF. The CDR3 DNA follows: TGTGCCAGCGTACAGGGGGCTTCTGAAGCTTTCTTT. The chain carries TRBV7-9 and TRBJ1-1; 9 nucleotides agree with TRBD1. The J segment lost 6 bases and the V segment lost 8 bases, leaving 4 bases of the junction unmatched. CDR3 length: 12 amino acids. Germline V gives CDR1 SEHNR, CDR2 FQNEAQ (reference sequence).

This chain uses TRBV7-2 with TRBJ2-3; the match to TRBD2 covers 11 bases. The CDR3 loop spans 14 amino acids. Germline values: CDR1 SGHTA, CDR2 FQGNSA. V shed 4 bases and J 4 bases; nucleotides not matched to a gene: 1. The CDR3 DNA sequence: TGTGCCAGCAGCTGGGGACTAGCGGCAGATACGCAGTATTTT. This sequence encodes CASSWGLAADTQYF.

The chain recombines TRBV15 with TRBJ1-4; 9 bases match TRBD1. The germline V gene has CDR1 LNHNV and CDR2 YYDKDF (reference sequence). J was trimmed by 8 bases and V by 5 bases; bases with no gene match: 9. The CDR3 sequence is 15 residues long. The CDR3 spells CATSEQGAGWEKLFF. The CDR3 DNA reads as TGTGCCACCAGCGAACAGGGGGCGGGATGGGAAAAACTGTTTTTT.

The V call is TRBV5-4, the J call TRBJ2-5; 11 bases map to TRBD2. The CDR3 has 16 amino acids. V was clipped by 3 bases and J by 3 bases; unmatched bases: 7. CDR1 and CDR2 from the germline V gene are SGHNT and YYREEE (reference sequence). The CDR3 DNA follows: TGTGCCAGCAGCTCCCTCATAGCGGGGGGGAAAGAGACCCAGTACTTC. It codes for CASSSLIAGGKETQYF.

This clone showed up just once. The chain has TRBV5-1 and TRBJ2-2; 9 positions agree with TRBD1. From germline, CDR1 is SGHRS and CDR2 YFSETQ. The CDR3 runs 16 residues. J lost 0 bases, V lost 2 bases, and 2 bases had no gene match. The chain's CDR3 is CASSFTGGPNTGELFF. The CDR3 DNA sequence: TGCGCCAGCAGCTTTACAGGGGGCCCGAACACCGGGGAGCTGTTTTTT.

The CDR3 DNA is TGTGCCAGCGGCACAGGGAGTAATCAGCCCCAGCATTTT. Amino acid sequence: CASGTGSNQPQHF. The chain carries TRBV6-5 and TRBJ1-5; D perhaps matches TRBD1 (6 bases). The CDR3 covers 13 residues. Germline values: CDR1 MNHEY, CDR2 SVGAGI. V gave up 8 bases and J gave up 4 bases, with 12 bases separating them.

The count of this clone is one. This chain connects TRBV18 to TRBJ1-2; D gene ambiguous. This CDR3 region has 13 residues. Trimming shortened V by 6 bases and J by 5 bases, and 13 bases separated the two germline ends. Germline assignment: CDR1 KGHSH and CDR2 LQKENI. The CDR3 DNA reads TGTGCCAGCTCCCTTAATGAGGAGTATGGCTACACCTTC. Protein product: CASSLNEEYGYTF.

V is TRBV19 and J is TRBJ1-2; TRBD1 aligns across 8 bases. Germline CDR1 reads LNHDA; CDR2 reads SQIVND (reference sequence). Losses at the gene ends were 6 bases for V and 4 bases for J; bases not matched to a gene: 13. This CDR3 is 16 amino acids long. CDR3 region: CASSANRDRPSYGYTF. As DNA, the CDR3 is TGTGCCAGTAGCGCAAACCGGGACAGGCCCTCCTATGGCTACACCTTC.

The rearrangement uses TRBV3-1 (or the pseudogene TRBV3-2) and TRBJ2-5, with TRBD2 matching over 8 bases. This CDR3 is built from 15 residues. The V and J ends lost 6 bases and 4 bases, in that order; junction bases with no gene match: 10. Germline lookup yields CDR1 LGHDT and CDR2 YNNKEL (reference sequence). In DNA, the CDR3 is TGTGCCAGCAGGTTCAGCGGGAGCCAAGGAGAGACCCAGTACTTC. Protein sequence: CASRFSGSQGETQYF.

The chain uses TRBV27 and TRBJ1-5; 7 bases map to TRBD1. This CDR3 is built from 13 residues. V gave up 5 bases and J gave up 5 bases; unmatched junction bases: 3. Germline-derived CDR1 and CDR2 are MNHEY and SMNVEV (reference sequence). The CDR3 loop reads CASSITGDQPQHF. DNA for the CDR3: TGTGCCAGCAGTATCACAGGGGATCAGCCCCAGCATTTT.

Notes on this clone: The sample contains more than one DNA sequence encoding this CDR3. The V gene is TRBV3-1 (or the pseudogene TRBV3-2), the J gene TRBJ2-2; 8 bases are shared with TRBD1. Trimming took 0 bases from V and 5 from J; bases not matched to a gene: 5. CDR1 and CDR2 from the germline V gene are LGHDT and YNNKEL (reference sequence). CDR3 length: 16 residues. The CDR3 bases are TGTGCCAGCAGCCAAGATCAGGGGGCGAGGACCGGGGAGCTGTTTTTT. This encodes CASSQDQGARTGELFF.

The chain has TRBV7-3 and TRBJ2-5; 7 nucleotides match TRBD2. The junction had 7 bases not matched to a gene; V was cut back by 3 bases and J by 3 bases. CDR3 size: 15 residues. Germline-derived CDR1 and CDR2 are SGHTA and FQGTGA. CDR3 sequence reads: CASSLTGLVKETQYF. For the CDR3, the DNA is TGTGCCAGCAGCTTGACCGGACTAGTTAAAGAGACCCAGTACTTC. The full variable domain, completed using reference TRBV7-3 and TRBJ2-5, is GAGVSQTPSNKVTEKGKYVELRCDPISGHTALYWYRQSLGQGPEFLIYFQGTGAADDSGLPNDRFFAVRPEGSVSTLKIQRTERGDSAVYLCASSLTGLVKETQYFGPGTRLLVL.

CDR3 loop: CASSSEMNTEAFF. CDR3 nucleotide sequence: TGCGCCAGCAGCTCTGAGATGAACACTGAAGCTTTCTTT. This sequence joins TRBV5-1 and TRBJ1-1; D ambiguous. This CDR3 region has 13 residues. Germline assignment: CDR1 SGHRS and CDR2 YFSETQ. V shed 3 bases and J shed 0 bases, with 6 bases lying between them. Full variable domain (missing parts from reference TRBV5-1 and TRBJ1-1): KAGVTQTPRYLIKTRGQQVTLSCSPISGHRSVSWYQQTPGQGLQFLFEYFSETQRNKGNFPGRFSGRQFSNSRSEMNVSTLELGDSALYLCASSSEMNTEAFFGQGTRLTVV.

This chain links TRBV5-1 with TRBJ1-2, with TRBD1 identical over 8 bases. J was trimmed by 7 bases and V by 0 bases; bases with no gene match: 5. Looked up from germline, CDR1 is SGHRS and CDR2 is YFSETQ. This CDR3 is 14 amino acids long. CDR3 sequence: CASSLVQGASGYTF. CDR3 bases: TGCGCCAGCAGCTTGGTTCAGGGGGCTAGTGGCTACACCTTC.

V usage is TRBV5-1 and J usage is TRBJ1-3; D unresolved. The CDR3 totals 14 residues. Deletions cut 1 base from V and 0 bases from J, with 5 bases between. Per germline, CDR1 SGHRS and CDR2 YFSETQ. CDR3 protein: CASSLTVSGNTIYF. DNA of the CDR3: TGCGCCAGCAGCTTGACGGTCTCTGGAAACACCATATATTTT. Complete variable domain (other parts from reference TRBV5-1 and TRBJ1-3): KAGVTQTPRYLIKTRGQQVTLSCSPISGHRSVSWYQQTPGQGLQFLFEYFSETQRNKGNFPGRFSGRQFSNSRSEMNVSTLELGDSALYLCASSLTVSGNTIYFGEGSWLTVV.

The J gene is TRBJ2-1, the V gene TRBV4-1; D gene unclear. Deletions cut 4 bases from V and 4 bases from J, with 11 bases between. Per the germline V gene, CDR1 is MGHRA and CDR2 is YSYEKL. There are 14 residues in the CDR3. For the CDR3, the DNA is TGCGCCAGCAGCCTCAGGTTGGGTTACAATGAGCAGTTCTTC. Its translation: CASSLRLGYNEQFF.

V is TRBV5-1 and J is TRBJ1-1, with D unresolved. The CDR3 spans 14 residues. The V end was cut by 1 base, the J end by 2 bases, with 9 bases between. Germline CDR1 is SGHRS and CDR2 is YFSETQ. The CDR3: CASSLPHSNTEAFF. The CDR3 nucleotides are TGCGCCAGCAGCTTGCCCCACAGTAACACTGAAGCTTTCTTT.

The V gene is TRBV2, the J gene TRBJ1-2; D is perhaps TRBD1 (5 bases). The CDR3 has 12 amino acids. The V end lost 8 bases, the J end lost 1 base, and 8 bases lay between the germline ends. Germline V gene sequence: CDR1 SNHLY, CDR2 FYNNEI. CDR3 region: CASRGDNYGYTF. The CDR3 DNA follows: TGTGCCAGCCGGGGGGATAACTATGGCTACACCTTC.

This clone was observed a few times. V usage is TRBV7-8 and J usage is TRBJ1-1; a possible D gene is TRBD1 (5 bases). Germline CDR1 is SGHVS and CDR2 is FQNEAQ. The CDR3 length is 14 residues. The V gene lost 8 bases and the J gene lost 6 bases, with 19 bases spanning the gap. CDR3 nucleotides: TGTGCCAGCTCGGCGGGGGAATTCGACGCTGAAGCTTTCTTT. Translation gives CASSAGEFDAEAFF.

This clone was seen only once. CDR3 protein: CASTANYGYTF. CDR3 DNA sequence: TGTGCCAGCACGGCTAACTATGGCTACACCTTC. The chain employs TRBV2 and TRBJ1-2; no reliable D call. The length of the CDR3 is 11 residues. Germline loops: CDR1 SNHLY, CDR2 FYNNEI. V was shortened by 7 bases and J by 0 bases, with 3 bases between the two germline ends.

The J gene is TRBJ1-1, the V gene TRBV10-3, with 7 bases matching TRBD1. CDR3 length equals 12 residues. Germline CDR1 reads ENHRY; CDR2 reads SYGVKD. The V and J ends lost 4 bases and 7 bases, in that order; junction bases with no gene match: 3. In DNA, the CDR3 is TGTGCCATCAGTGCTGGGACAGATGAAGCTTTCTTT. It is translated as CAISAGTDEAFF.

V is TRBV12-5 and J is TRBJ2-3; no reliable D call. From germline, CDR1 is LGHNT and CDR2 FRNRAP. The V gene lost 4 bases and the J gene lost 10 bases, with 15 bases spanning the gap. The CDR3 loop spans 13 amino acids. CDR3 sequence (DNA): TGTGCTAGTGGTTCTCCGCTAGTGGAGTCGCAGTATTTT. Translating it yields CASGSPLVESQYF.

The chain joins TRBV2 to TRBJ2-2; D is ambiguous. Germline V gene data show CDR1 as SNHLY and CDR2 as FYNNEI. This CDR3 contains 15 residues. V dropped 8 bases and J dropped 1 base, with 14 bases sitting between them. CDR3 sequence: CASSRGVWNTGELFF. CDR3 nucleotide sequence: TGTGCCAGCTCCCGCGGCGTGTGGAACACCGGGGAGCTGTTTTTT. The full variable domain, in which reference TRBV2 and TRBJ2-2 provide the parts outside the CDR3, is EPEVTQTPSHQVTQMGQEVILRCVPISNHLYFYWYRQILGQKVEFLVSFYNNEISEKSEIFDDQFSVERPDGSNFTLKIRSTKLEDSAMYFCASSRGVWNTGELFFGEGSRLTVL.